This entry features one T cell receptor beta chain sequence. Only healthy Caucasians were enrolled as donors. The sample comes from a study of identical twins. Template switching added a universal primer binding site, and final cDNA carried unique molecular identifiers. MiXCR, run by TCRdb on the 5' RACE reads, gives a single entry per CDR3 protein. Of 400,000 to 500,000 distinct CDR3 sequences listed, approximately 17% are singletons. Trimming cost V 4 bases and J 9 bases, with 23 bases left between them. The CDR3 is 15 amino acids. Germline V CDR1 and CDR2: SGHRS, YFSETQ. The sample taken for sequencing was naive T cells sorted from blood. The rearrangement joins TRBV5-1 to TRBJ2-7; D uncertain. This TCR derives from a man aged 50-59 years in good health. The CDR3 loop is CASSVGQSQREGQYF. CDR3 nucleotide sequence: TGCGCCAGCAGCGTAGGCCAGTCCCAACGAGAAGGGCAGTACTTC.